This TCR beta chain was profiled in a study of cytomegalovirus exposure and HLA in healthy donors. The overall study: In a previous analysis, around 120 million unique TCR beta sequences were found from 150 million to 200 million T cells.

From germline, CDR1 is MNHEY and CDR2 SVGAGI. Germline trimming cut 4 bases from V and 2 bases from J; bases unmatched to any gene: 2. This CDR3 has 15 amino acids. To note about this clone: Its specificity is not known.

Whole-study results and caveats: Accurate prediction of HLA-A and HLA-B alleles (for most subjects) was reportedly achieved from TCR beta sequences. Specific recognition of CMV antigens was confirmed in vitro for three chains (all CMV-associated).

The PCR was carried out with 60 Vbeta primers and 13 Jbeta primers. Libraries were prepared by immunoSEQ multiplex PCR; TCRdb keeps only in-frame clonotypes and omits some of them. The sample holds fewer than 110,000 clones, around 85% seen once. This receptor was obtained from a man younger than 40 in good health and CMV-seronegative. The chain is built from TRBV6-5 and TRBJ2-3; 11 nucleotides agree with TRBD2. What was sequenced was PBMCs. The CDR3 protein is CASSLAGGSTDTQYF. CDR3 bases: TGTGCCAGCAGTTTAGCGGGGGGGTCCACAGATACGCAGTATTTT.